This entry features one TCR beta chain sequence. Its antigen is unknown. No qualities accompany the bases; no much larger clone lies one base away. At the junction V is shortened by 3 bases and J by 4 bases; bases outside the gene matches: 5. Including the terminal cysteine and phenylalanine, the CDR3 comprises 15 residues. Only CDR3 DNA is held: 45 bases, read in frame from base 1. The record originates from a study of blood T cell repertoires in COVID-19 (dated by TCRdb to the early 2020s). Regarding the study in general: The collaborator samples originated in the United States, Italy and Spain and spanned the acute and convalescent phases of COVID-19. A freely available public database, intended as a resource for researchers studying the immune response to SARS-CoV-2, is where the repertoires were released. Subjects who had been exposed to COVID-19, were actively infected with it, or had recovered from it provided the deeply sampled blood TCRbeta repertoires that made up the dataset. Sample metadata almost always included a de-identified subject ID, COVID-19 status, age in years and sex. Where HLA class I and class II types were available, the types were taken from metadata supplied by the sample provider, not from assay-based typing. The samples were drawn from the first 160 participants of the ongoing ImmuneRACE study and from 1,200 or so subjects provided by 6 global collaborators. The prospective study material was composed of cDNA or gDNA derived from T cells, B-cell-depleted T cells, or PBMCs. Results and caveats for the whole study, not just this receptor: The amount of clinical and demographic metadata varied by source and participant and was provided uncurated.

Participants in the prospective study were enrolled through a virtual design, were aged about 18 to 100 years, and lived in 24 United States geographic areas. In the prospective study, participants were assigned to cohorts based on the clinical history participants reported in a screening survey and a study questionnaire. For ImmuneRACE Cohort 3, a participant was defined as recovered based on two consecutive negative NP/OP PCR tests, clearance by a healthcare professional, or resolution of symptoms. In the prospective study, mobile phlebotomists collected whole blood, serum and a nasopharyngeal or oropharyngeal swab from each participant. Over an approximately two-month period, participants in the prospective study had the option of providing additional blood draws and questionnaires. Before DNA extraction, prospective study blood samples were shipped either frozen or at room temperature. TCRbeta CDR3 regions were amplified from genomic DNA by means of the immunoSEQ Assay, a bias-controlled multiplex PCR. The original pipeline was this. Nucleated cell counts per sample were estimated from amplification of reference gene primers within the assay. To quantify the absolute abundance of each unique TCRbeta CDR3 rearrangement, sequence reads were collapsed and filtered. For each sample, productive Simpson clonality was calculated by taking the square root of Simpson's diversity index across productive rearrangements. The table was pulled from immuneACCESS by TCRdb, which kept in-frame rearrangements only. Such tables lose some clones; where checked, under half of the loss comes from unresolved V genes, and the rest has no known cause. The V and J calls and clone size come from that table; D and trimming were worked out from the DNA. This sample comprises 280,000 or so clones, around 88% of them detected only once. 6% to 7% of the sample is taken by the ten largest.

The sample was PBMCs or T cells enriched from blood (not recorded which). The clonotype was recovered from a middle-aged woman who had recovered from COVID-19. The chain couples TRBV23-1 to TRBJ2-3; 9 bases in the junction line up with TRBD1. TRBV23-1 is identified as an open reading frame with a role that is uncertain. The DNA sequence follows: TGCGCCAGCAGTCATGAGGGACAGGGACCAGATACGCAGTATTTT. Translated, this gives CASSHEGQGPDTQYF.